These T cell receptor beta chains were read from a single sample in a study of cytotoxic CD8 clonotypes in ibrutinib-treated CLL. Generated by immunoSEQ multiplex PCR, the TCRdb table keeps only in-frame clones and is missing some. The sample lists roughly 250,000 clones; roughly 70% were seen once. The sequenced sample was PBMCs, obtained after 24 months of ibrutinib treatment. The receptors derive from a human donor with chronic lymphocytic leukemia. Both conserved end residues are part of each CDR3. Fields, in order: clone size, V gene, D gene, J gene, CDR3 protein, CDR3 DNA. D genes are given only for firm matches. Only some rows state a clone size, as once, few, many or a class for expanded clones.

>-|TRBV19|-|TRBJ1-3
CASSITSGVILTSRNTIYF
TGTGCCAGTAGTATTACCTCCGGTGTCATACTTACGTCCAGAAACACCATATATTTT
>-|TRBV9|-|TRBJ2-1
CASSLKGYEQFF
TGTGCCAGCAGCCTCAAGGGTTATGAGCAGTTCTTC
>-|TRBV7-9|-|TRBJ2-7
CASSTGDNYEQYF
TGTGCCAGCAGTACGGGGGACAACTACGAGCAGTACTTC
>-|TRBV28|TRBD2|TRBJ2-5
CASNSPTTSGIGETQYF
TGTGCCAGCAATTCCCCCACGACTAGCGGGATAGGAGAGACCCAGTACTTC
>-|TRBV29-1|TRBD2|TRBJ2-2
CSGKSGINTGELFF
TGCAGCGGCAAGAGCGGGATTAACACCGGGGAGCTGTTTTTT
>-|TRBV15|TRBD2|TRBJ2-7
CATSPGGPVPYEQYF
TGTGCCACCAGCCCGGGAGGGCCGGTGCCCTACGAGCAGTACTTC
>few|TRBV23-1|TRBD1|TRBJ2-1
CASRNPHRDSSYNEQFF
TGCGCCAGCAGAAACCCCCACAGGGACAGCTCCTACAATGAGCAGTTCTTC
>-|TRBV7-3|-|TRBJ2-1
CASSSPGLGNEQFF
TGTGCCAGCAGCTCCCCCGGGCTTGGCAATGAGCAGTTCTTC
>once|TRBV19|-|TRBJ1-5
CASRSQYSNQPQHF
TGTGCCAGTAGGAGCCAATATAGCAATCAGCCCCAGCATTTT
>few|TRBV19|-|TRBJ1-5
CASSPLENQPQHF
TGTGCCAGTAGTCCCCTTGAGAATCAGCCCCAGCATTTT
>once|TRBV18|-|TRBJ2-7
CASSPPGLRELYEQYF
TGTGCCAGCTCACCACCGGGGCTGAGGGAACTCTACGAGCAGTACTTC
>-|TRBV4-2|TRBD1|TRBJ1-5
CASSQETGSNQPQHF
TGTGCCAGCAGCCAAGAGACAGGGTCAAATCAGCCCCAGCATTTT
>-|TRBV7-8|-|TRBJ2-2
CASSISVSGELFF
TGTGCCAGCAGCATATCGGTTTCCGGGGAGCTGTTTTTT
>-|TRBV6-5|-|TRBJ1-5
CASSRGLGPNQPQHF
TGTGCCAGCAGCCGAGGGCTGGGGCCCAATCAGCCCCAGCATTTT
>few|TRBV7-6|-|TRBJ2-7
CASSFELGDYEQYF
TGTGCCAGCAGCTTCGAATTGGGGGACTACGAGCAGTACTTC
>-|TRBV6-5|-|TRBJ2-5
CASSYGRLAMRETQYF
TGTGCCAGCAGTTACGGGCGGCTAGCGATGAGGGAGACCCAGTACTTC
>-|TRBV7-2|TRBD2|TRBJ2-1
CASSAQTSGRTGEQFF
TGTGCCAGCAGCGCCCAGACTAGCGGGAGAACGGGTGAGCAGTTCTTC
>once|TRBV28|-|TRBJ2-7
CASNAVTTTTYEQYF
TGTGCCAGCAACGCCGTTACTACAACGACCTACGAGCAGTACTTC